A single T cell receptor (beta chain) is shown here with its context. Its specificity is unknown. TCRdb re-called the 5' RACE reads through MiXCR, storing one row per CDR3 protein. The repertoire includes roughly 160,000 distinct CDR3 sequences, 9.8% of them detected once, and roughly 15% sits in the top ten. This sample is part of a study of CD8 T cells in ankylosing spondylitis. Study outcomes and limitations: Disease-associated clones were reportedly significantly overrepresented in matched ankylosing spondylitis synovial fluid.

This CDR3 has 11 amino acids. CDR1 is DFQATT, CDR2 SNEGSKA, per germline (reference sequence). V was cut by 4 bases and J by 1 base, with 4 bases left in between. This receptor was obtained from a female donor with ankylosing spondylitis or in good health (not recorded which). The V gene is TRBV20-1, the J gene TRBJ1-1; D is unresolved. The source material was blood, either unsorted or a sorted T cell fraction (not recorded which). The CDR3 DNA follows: TGCAGTGCTACGACGAACACTGAAGCTTTCTTT. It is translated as CSATTNTEAFF.